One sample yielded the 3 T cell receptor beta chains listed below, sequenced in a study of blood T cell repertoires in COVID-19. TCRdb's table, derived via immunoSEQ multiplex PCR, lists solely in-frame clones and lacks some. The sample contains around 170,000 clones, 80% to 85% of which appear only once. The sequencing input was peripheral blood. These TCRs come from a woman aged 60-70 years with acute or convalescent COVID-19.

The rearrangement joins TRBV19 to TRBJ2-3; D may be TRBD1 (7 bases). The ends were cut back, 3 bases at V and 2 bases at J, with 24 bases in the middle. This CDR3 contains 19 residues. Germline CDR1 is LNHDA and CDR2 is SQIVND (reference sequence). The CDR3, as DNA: TGTGCCAGTAGTATCCGGACCCTTAGCACCAGGGGGGCCACAGATACGCAGTATTTT. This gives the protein CASSIRTLSTRGATDTQYF.

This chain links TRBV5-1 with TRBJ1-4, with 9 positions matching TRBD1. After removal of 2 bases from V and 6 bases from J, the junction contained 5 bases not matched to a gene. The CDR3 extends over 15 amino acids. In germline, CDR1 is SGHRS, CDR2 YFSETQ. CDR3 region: CASSFEGQGYEKLFF. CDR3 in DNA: TGCGCCAGCAGCTTCGAGGGACAGGGCTATGAAAAACTGTTTTTT.

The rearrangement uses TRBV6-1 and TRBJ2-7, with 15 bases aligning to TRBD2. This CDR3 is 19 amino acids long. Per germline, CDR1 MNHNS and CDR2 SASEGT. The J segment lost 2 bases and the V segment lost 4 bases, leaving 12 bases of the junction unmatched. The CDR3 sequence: CASSAGLAGGRGSAYEQYF. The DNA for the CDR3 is TGTGCCAGCAGTGCGGGACTAGCGGGGGGCCGAGGTTCAGCCTACGAGCAGTACTTC.